Given below is one T cell receptor beta chain in context. This sample stems from a study of shared clonotypes between healthy human individuals. The naive CD8 population came from CD45RO-negative cells selected for CCR7, without terminally differentiated effector memory CD45RA+ cells. TCRdb's copy holds only in-frame clones and misses some; the assay was immunoSEQ multiplex PCR. The sample includes about 1,800,000 clones, roughly 94% of them seen just once. The germline V gene has CDR1 MNHEY and CDR2 SMNVEV (reference sequence). The CDR3 is 15 amino acids. The V end lost 6 bases, the J end lost 3 bases, and 16 bases lay between the germline ends.

The source is a man aged 18-30 years in good health. V and J are TRBV27 and TRBJ2-3; D unclear. Sequencing was done on a sample of naive CD8+ T cells sorted from blood. The CDR3 nucleotides are TGTGCCAGCAGCCGAATTCCTTTAGGGACAGATACGCAGTATTTT. It translates to CASSRIPLGTDTQYF.